The clone carrying this T cell receptor beta chain was observed a few times. As yet, its antigen is unknown. The sample comes from a study of OX40 agonist ivuxolimab in advanced cancers. At the level of the study: With a range of roughly 20 to 80, age averaged about 58 years, and more than 75% were male. Study-level results: At 0.1 to 3.0 mg/kg, CD4+ and CD8+ blood T cells expanded clonally by week 6. Among the least clonally expanded were partial responders at 0.1-3.0 mg/kg.

V was clipped by 1 base and J by 7 bases; unmatched bases: 10. Per germline, CDR1 GTSNPN and CDR2 SVGIG (reference sequence). The CDR3 covers 15 residues. Libraries were prepared by immunoSEQ multiplex PCR; TCRdb keeps only in-frame clonotypes and omits some of them. This sample has approximately 58,000 clones, with around 84% found just once. Autoimmune disease history or systemic immunosuppression led to patients being barred. The clonotype comes from an adult with an advanced solid tumor such as melanoma, head and neck, liver or kidney cancer. The V call is TRBV30, the J call TRBJ1-2, with TRBD1 matching 9 bases. The specimen comprised CD4+ or CD8+ T cells sorted from blood, sampled in a trial of the OX40 agonist ivuxolimab. CDR3 sequence (DNA): TGTGCCTGGAGTGCCCGGGGGACAGGGAAGACTGGCTACACCTTC. Translation: CAWSARGTGKTGYTF.